These T cell receptor beta chains were read from a single sample in a study of CD8+ T cells in alopecia areata. Measured with immunoSEQ multiplex PCR; TCRdb has only the in-frame clones, and not every one. Among some 130,000 clones, around 56% were seen once, and the ten largest hold 0.46%. The specimen was CD4+ T cells sorted from blood, collected at week 4, from a patient treated with tofacitinib. These receptors all come from a human donor with alopecia areata. Both conserved end residues are part of each CDR3. Size is omitted from some rows. Given values are once, few, many or a class for expanded clones.

cdr3_length,j_call,clone_size,v_call,cdr3_aa
17,TRBJ2-3,-,TRBV29-1,CSVTPQLAGGPADTQYF
12,TRBJ2-5,-,TRBV29-1,CRAGGPQETQYF
14,TRBJ1-5,-,TRBV4-1,CASSLPGSGQPQHF
15,TRBJ2-5,-,TRBV2,CASSASGVVGRTQYF
15,TRBJ2-7,-,TRBV11-2,CASSSVAGVVYEQYF
17,TRBJ2-1,-,TRBV19,CASSGGTSGASYNEQFF
15,TRBJ1-6,-,TRBV5-1,CASSFTRQGESPLHF
15,TRBJ1-5,few,TRBV19,CASSTGFWSNQPQHF
12,TRBJ2-1,-,TRBV11-2,CASSLERVEQFF
13,TRBJ2-3,-,TRBV5-6,CASSLGGTDTQYF
14,TRBJ2-5,-,TRBV30,CAWWGDRTEGTQYF
15,TRBJ2-5,once,TRBV9,CASSVAGTGMETQYF
16,TRBJ2-7,-,TRBV18,CASSPSRWGSLYEQYF
14,TRBJ2-6,few,TRBV6-4,CASSRGTGANVLTF
13,TRBJ2-7,few,TRBV29-1,CSVEGQGHGEQYF
16,TRBJ1-5,-,TRBV7-2,CASSGRATGGHQPQHF
15,TRBJ2-7,few,TRBV6-1,CASKWVADSSYEQYF
13,TRBJ1-5,-,TRBV4-1,CASSQSTKQPQHF
11,TRBJ2-5,few,TRBV29-1,CSVPYQETQYF
15,TRBJ2-7,-,TRBV4-1,CASRGFVQGVYEQYF
12,TRBJ2-7,-,TRBV30,CAVLAGGPVQYF
14,TRBJ1-1,once,TRBV29-1,CSVEVPASNTEAFF
10,TRBJ2-5,few,TRBV20-1,CSAQQETQYF
16,TRBJ2-7,-,TRBV25-1,CASSDFPGSGGDEQYF
14,TRBJ1-5,-,TRBV2,CASSELYSNQPQHF
15,TRBJ2-1,-,TRBV29-1,CSAGGQESSYNEQFF
15,TRBJ1-4,few,TRBV6-6,CASSSHQEANEKLFF
11,TRBJ2-7,few,TRBV10-3,CAIKAEYEQYF
15,TRBJ2-1,-,TRBV29-1,CSVEDLAGTYNEQFF
15,TRBJ1-5,-,TRBV6-1,CASSEGRGGNQPQHF
14,TRBJ2-5,-,TRBV28,CASSSPGQQETQYF
14,TRBJ1-1,-,TRBV7-9,CASSSAALRTEAFF
14,TRBJ1-6,-,TRBV5-1,CASSPPGVNSPLHF
10,TRBJ2-5,-,TRBV2,CASSQETQYF
11,TRBJ1-5,-,TRBV2,CASSLNQPQHF
15,TRBJ1-2,-,TRBV11-2,CASSFRGSPAYGYTF
16,TRBJ1-1,-,TRBV11-2,CASSLSRSLRNTEAFF
16,TRBJ2-2,-,TRBV7-8,CASSPIPGFNTGELFF
15,TRBJ2-6,few,TRBV28,CASSQTGAGANVLTF
13,TRBJ2-3,-,TRBV7-9,CASSLVAGDTQYF
13,TRBJ1-5,-,TRBV29-1,CSVEGQEGEPQHF
15,TRBJ2-3,once,TRBV6-5,CASSYSRGSTDTQYF
10,TRBJ1-1,-,TRBV29-1,CSAQYTEAFF
13,TRBJ1-5,few,TRBV2,CASSEAAWQPQHF
13,TRBJ1-1,-,TRBV2,CASRDSMNTEAFF
18,TRBJ2-7,-,TRBV27,CASSRGRTSGYSTYEQYF
14,TRBJ1-2,many,TRBV6-6,CASSKGGVPYGYTF
13,TRBJ1-2,-,TRBV14,CATAAWENYGYTF
16,TRBJ1-3,-,TRBV29-1,CSVENVYAEAGNTIYF
12,TRBJ2-7,-,TRBV15,CATSNDRREQYF